These T cell receptor beta chains were read from a single sample in a study of cytotoxic CD8 clonotypes in ibrutinib-treated CLL. Sequencing used immunoSEQ multiplex PCR; TCRdb keeps in-frame clones, though not all of them. Of 150,000 or so clones listed, 80% are singletons. Sequencing was performed on PBMCs, taken after 36 months of ibrutinib treatment. These receptors all come from a human donor with chronic lymphocytic leukemia. Both conserved end residues are part of each CDR3. D genes are given only for firm matches. The size field is filled for only some rows; it gives once, few, many or a size class.

length | D | J | V | size | CDR3 | DNA
14 | TRBD1 | TRBJ1-4 | TRBV23-1 | - | CASILTGQYEKLFF | TGCGCCAGCATCCTGACAGGGCAGTATGAAAAACTGTTTTTT
13 | - | TRBJ2-5 | TRBV11-2 | - | CASSPVAQETQYF | TGTGCCAGCAGTCCCGTGGCCCAAGAGACCCAGTACTTC
14 | - | TRBJ2-2 | TRBV18 | - | CASSPQTNTGELFF | TGTGCCAGCTCACCTCAGACGAACACCGGGGAGCTGTTTTTT
15 | TRBD1 | TRBJ2-7 | TRBV14 | - | CASSFDLDRSYEQYF | TGTGCCAGCAGCTTCGACTTGGACAGGAGCTACGAGCAGTACTTC
16 | - | TRBJ2-7 | TRBV7-9 | once | CASSLAARAFSYEQYF | TGTGCCAGCAGCTTAGCGGCCAGGGCCTTCTCCTACGAGCAGTACTTC
14 | - | TRBJ2-5 | TRBV30 | - | CAWSTASPQETQYF | TGTGCCTGGAGTACCGCGAGCCCCCAAGAGACCCAGTACTTC
16 | - | TRBJ1-6 | TRBV4-1 | few | CASSQSNRAYNSPLHF | TGCGCCAGCAGCCAATCAAACAGAGCCTATAATTCACCCCTCCACTTT
14 | - | TRBJ2-7 | TRBV6-5 | - | CASSRDRPTYEQYF | TGTGCCAGCAGTCGGGACCGACCTACCTACGAGCAGTACTTC
13 | - | TRBJ1-1 | TRBV6-5 | - | CASSYSTNTEAFF | TGTGCCAGCAGTTACTCGACTAACACTGAAGCTTTCTTT
13 | - | TRBJ1-2 | TRBV18 | few | CASSPAGDYGYTF | TGTGCCAGCTCACCCGCAGGGGACTATGGCTACACCTTC
17 | TRBD2 | TRBJ2-7 | TRBV10-3 | - | CAISESRLARISYEQYF | TGTGCCATCAGTGAGTCCCGACTAGCGAGAATCTCCTACGAGCAGTACTTC
16 | - | TRBJ1-2 | TRBV18 | - | CASSPTGTQATYGYTF | TGTGCCAGCTCACCAACAGGGACCCAAGCTACTTATGGCTACACCTTC
11 | - | TRBJ1-1 | TRBV5-4 | - | CASSLATEAFF | TGTGCCAGCAGCTTAGCTACTGAAGCTTTCTTT
13 | - | TRBJ2-7 | TRBV6-6 | - | CASSRSGDYEQYF | TGTGCCAGCAGCAGGTCAGGGGACTACGAGCAGTACTTC
12 | - | TRBJ2-7 | TRBV29-1 | - | CSVEKSGYEQYF | TGCAGCGTTGAAAAGTCGGGATACGAGCAGTACTTC
13 | TRBD1 | TRBJ1-2 | TRBV5-6 | - | CASSLVQGGGYTF | TGTGCCAGCAGCTTGGTGCAGGGGGGAGGCTACACCTTC
16 | - | TRBJ2-7 | TRBV5-1 | - | CASSLLAEAAAYEQYF | TGCGCCAGCAGCTTGTTAGCCGAAGCGGCGGCCTACGAGCAGTACTTC
15 | - | TRBJ1-5 | TRBV10-1 | - | CASSVTAYSNQPQHF | TGCGCCAGCAGTGTAACAGCGTATAGCAATCAGCCCCAGCATTTT
13 | - | TRBJ2-1 | TRBV2 | - | CASKSLNGYEQFF | TGTGCCAGCAAGAGCCTCAATGGCTATGAGCAGTTCTTC
12 | - | TRBJ1-1 | TRBV5-4 | - | CASSFRGGLAFF | TGTGCCAGCAGCTTCCGAGGGGGATTGGCTTTCTTT
16 | TRBD1 | TRBJ1-4 | TRBV6-5 | few | CASSYSGTVENEKLFF | TGTGCCAGCAGTTACTCGGGGACAGTTGAGAATGAAAAACTGTTTTTT
15 | TRBD2 | TRBJ2-5 | TRBV19 | - | CASSTQLAGGETQYF | TGTGCCAGTAGTACCCAACTAGCGGGAGGGGAGACCCAGTACTTC
15 | - | TRBJ2-4 | TRBV11-2 | - | CASSKHREPSTIQYF | TGTGCCAGCAGCAAACATCGGGAACCCTCGACCATTCAGTACTTC
16 | TRBD2 | TRBJ2-1 | TRBV5-1 | - | CASRGGTSPRGNEQFF | TGCGCCAGCAGAGGCGGGACTAGCCCCCGTGGCAATGAGCAGTTCTTC
17 | TRBD2 | TRBJ2-2 | TRBV11-2 | - | CASSSLLADLHTGELFF | TGTGCCAGCAGTTCTTTACTAGCGGACCTCCACACCGGGGAGCTGTTTTTT
13 | - | TRBJ2-5 | TRBV11-2 | - | CASSFAGVETQYF | TGTGCCAGCAGCTTCGCAGGGGTAGAGACCCAGTACTTC
15 | - | TRBJ2-7 | TRBV6-6 | - | CASSYSGGLPYEQYF | TGTGCCAGCAGTTACTCGGGGGGCCTCCCCTACGAGCAGTACTTC
12 | - | TRBJ1-3 | TRBV7-9 | - | CASSLKGNTIYF | TGTGCCAGCAGCTTAAAGGGAAACACCATATATTTT
15 | TRBD1 | TRBJ2-2 | TRBV14 | once | CASTGTGANTGELFF | TGTGCCAGCACCGGGACAGGGGCGAACACCGGGGAGCTGTTTTTT
16 | TRBD1 | TRBJ1-2 | TRBV5-6 | once | CASSSRGQKANYGYTF | TGTGCCAGCAGTTCGAGGGGGCAGAAAGCTAACTATGGCTACACCTTC
14 | - | TRBJ2-2 | TRBV10-2 | - | CASSDLVTVGELFF | TGCGCCAGCAGTGACCTAGTAACAGTCGGGGAGCTGTTTTTT
17 | TRBD2 | TRBJ2-3 | TRBV27 | - | CASSSFSGGAQSDTQYF | TGTGCCAGCAGTTCTTTTAGCGGGGGGGCTCAGTCAGATACGCAGTATTTT
12 | - | TRBJ2-3 | TRBV9 | - | CASSVVLDTQYF | TGTGCCAGCAGCGTAGTCCTAGATACGCAGTATTTT
18 | TRBD2 | TRBJ2-1 | TRBV12-5 | - | CASGLVRMGGSRYNEQFF | TGTGCTAGTGGTTTGGTAAGGATGGGGGGGTCCCGTTACAATGAGCAGTTCTTC
15 | - | TRBJ2-5 | TRBV27 | - | CASSLEFGYQETQYF | TGTGCCAGCAGTTTAGAATTCGGGTACCAAGAGACCCAGTACTTC
14 | TRBD1 | TRBJ2-7 | TRBV6-5 | - | CASSVQDRDYEQYF | TGTGCCAGCAGTGTCCAAGACAGGGACTACGAGCAGTACTTC
12 | - | TRBJ1-2 | TRBV2 | - | CASSEDSYGYTF | TGTGCCAGCAGTGAGGACAGCTATGGCTACACCTTC
17 | TRBD2 | TRBJ2-3 | TRBV18 | - | CASSPSGRGNIRDTQYF | TGTGCCAGCTCACCTAGCGGGAGAGGGAATATAAGAGATACGCAGTATTTT
18 | TRBD1 | TRBJ2-3 | TRBV28 | - | CASTQPGQGGFGTDTQYF | TGTGCCAGCACACAACCGGGACAGGGAGGTTTTGGCACAGATACGCAGTATTTT
12 | - | TRBJ2-7 | TRBV7-9 | few | CASRLGGGEQYF | TGTGCCAGCAGATTAGGGGGTGGCGAGCAGTACTTC
12 | - | TRBJ2-7 | TRBV5-8 | - | CASSLRGYEQYF | TGTGCCAGCAGCTTGAGGGGCTACGAGCAGTACTTC
15 | - | TRBJ1-1 | TRBV4-1 | - | CASSQPQGGNTEAFF | TGCGCCAGCAGCCAACCACAGGGAGGGAACACTGAAGCTTTCTTT
15 | - | TRBJ2-7 | TRBV9 | - | CASSVSVQTSYEQYF | TGTGCCAGCAGCGTTTCGGTACAGACATCCTACGAGCAGTACTTC
15 | - | TRBJ1-1 | TRBV5-1 | - | CASSTRKFMNTEAFF | TGCGCCAGCAGCACGAGGAAGTTCATGAACACTGAAGCTTTCTTT
15 | - | TRBJ1-5 | TRBV6-5 | - | CASSYSTVNNQPQHF | TGTGCCAGCAGTTACTCGACAGTTAACAATCAGCCCCAGCATTTT
16 | - | TRBJ2-4 | TRBV4-2 | - | CASSQVGLLAKNIQYF | TGTGCCAGCAGCCAAGTTGGGCTACTAGCCAAAAACATTCAGTACTTC
16 | - | TRBJ2-5 | TRBV15 | - | CATSSIWTEVQETQYF | TGTGCCACCAGCAGTATTTGGACAGAAGTCCAAGAGACCCAGTACTTC
16 | - | TRBJ2-3 | TRBV18 | once | CASSPGLLTSTDTQYF | TGTGCCAGCTCACCGGGACTGCTTACTAGCACAGATACGCAGTATTTT
17 | TRBD2 | TRBJ2-2 | TRBV4-1 | few | CASSQDTSGSYTGELFF | TGCGCCAGCAGCCAAGATACTAGCGGGAGTTACACCGGGGAGCTGTTTTTT
14 | - | TRBJ1-5 | TRBV11-3 | - | CASNPVFGTLRIHF | TGTGCCAGCAACCCAGTTTTTGGGACCCTCCGCATTCATTTT
12 | TRBD1 | TRBJ2-7 | TRBV5-1 | - | CASWDRAYEQYF | TGCGCCAGCTGGGACAGGGCCTACGAGCAGTACTTC
15 | TRBD1 | TRBJ1-1 | TRBV5-1 | - | CASSWGDRANTEAFF | TGCGCCAGCAGCTGGGGGGACAGGGCGAACACTGAAGCTTTCTTT
15 | - | TRBJ2-3 | TRBV5-8 | - | CASSLVGGRTDTQYF | TGTGCCAGCAGCTTGGTCGGGGGAAGGACAGATACGCAGTATTTT
14 | - | TRBJ2-7 | TRBV5-4 | - | CASSLGRVPLEQYF | TGTGCCAGCAGCTTGGGACGGGTCCCCTTGGAGCAGTACTTC
11 | - | TRBJ1-2 | TRBV19 | - | CASSIGGGYTF | TGTGCCAGTAGTATAGGGGGCGGCTACACCTTC
16 | - | TRBJ2-1 | TRBV7-6 | - | CASSLGGQSSYNEQFF | TGTGCCAGCAGCTTAGGTGGACAGTCCTCCTACAATGAGCAGTTCTTC
16 | - | TRBJ2-1 | TRBV4-1 | - | CASSQILTHSYNEQFF | TGCGCCAGCAGCCAAATCCTGACGCACTCCTACAATGAGCAGTTCTTC